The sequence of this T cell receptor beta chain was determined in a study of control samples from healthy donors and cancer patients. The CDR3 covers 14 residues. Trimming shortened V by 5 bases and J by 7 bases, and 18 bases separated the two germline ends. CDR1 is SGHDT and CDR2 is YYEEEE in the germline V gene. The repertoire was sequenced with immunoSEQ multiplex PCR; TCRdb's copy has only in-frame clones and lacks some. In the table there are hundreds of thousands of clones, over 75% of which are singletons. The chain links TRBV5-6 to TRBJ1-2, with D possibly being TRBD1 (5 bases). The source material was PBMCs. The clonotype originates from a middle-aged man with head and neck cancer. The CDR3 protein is CASRGGQDLSGYTF. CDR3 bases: TGTGCCAGCAGGGGAGGACAAGACCTATCTGGCTACACCTTC.